This TCR beta chain was obtained from a study of T cells after yellow fever vaccination. On this clonotype: Its antigen remains unknown.

Using its own MiXCR run on the 5' RACE reads, TCRdb lists one record per CDR3 protein. The sample comprises about 400,000 distinct CDR3 sequences, 6.2% of which are singletons, and about 15% rests with the top ten. Per the germline V gene, CDR1 is MDHEN and CDR2 is SYDVKM. The CDR3 loop spans 16 amino acids. The V end lost 2 bases, the J end lost 1 base, and 11 bases lay between the germline ends. Study observations and caveats: Post-booster repertoires contained most primary-vaccination clones again (96% CD4, approximately 86% CD8).

The V call is TRBV28, the J call TRBJ2-2; tentative D call: TRBD1 (7 bases). Sequences were derived from PBMCs, sampled 5 days after the yellow fever booster vaccination. This clonotype was obtained from a man aged 25 to 45 who received the YFV17D yellow fever vaccine. The CDR3 nucleotides are TGTGCCAGCAGTTTACAGGGGGGAGTGAACACCGGGGAGCTGTTTTTT. As protein: CASSLQGGVNTGELFF. The entire variable domain, with the rest obtained from reference TRBV28 and TRBJ2-2, is as follows: DVKVTQSSRYLVKRTGEKVFLECVQDMDHENMFWYRQDPGLGLRLIYFSYDVKMKEKGDIPEGYSVSREKKERFSLILESASTNQTSMYLCASSLQGGVNTGELFFGEGSRLTVL.